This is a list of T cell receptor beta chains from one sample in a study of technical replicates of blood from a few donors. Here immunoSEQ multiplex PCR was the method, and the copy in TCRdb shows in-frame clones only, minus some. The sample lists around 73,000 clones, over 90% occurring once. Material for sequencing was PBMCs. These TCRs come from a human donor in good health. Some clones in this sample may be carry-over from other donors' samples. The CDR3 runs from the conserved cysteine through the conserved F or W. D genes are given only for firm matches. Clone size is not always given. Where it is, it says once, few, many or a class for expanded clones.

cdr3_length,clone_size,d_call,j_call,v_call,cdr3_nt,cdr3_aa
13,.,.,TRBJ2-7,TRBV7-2,TGTGCCAGCAGCTTAGCGACTACCTACGAGCAGTACTTC,CASSLATTYEQYF
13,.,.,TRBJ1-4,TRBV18,TGTGCCAGCTCCCCAGACAGAAATGAAAAACTGTTTTTT,CASSPDRNEKLFF
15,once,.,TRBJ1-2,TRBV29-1,TGCAGCGCTCGCGGGGGGGACGGATCTAACTATGGCTACACCTTC,CSARGGDGSNYGYTF
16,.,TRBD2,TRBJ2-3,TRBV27,TGTGCCAGCAGTTTTAGAGGTCGCGGGGGACGGGATACGCAGTATTTT,CASSFRGRGGRDTQYF
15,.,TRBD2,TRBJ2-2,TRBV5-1,TGCGCCAGCGGATTCCTAGCGGGGGTAACTCGGGAGCTGTTTTTT,CASGFLAGVTRELFF
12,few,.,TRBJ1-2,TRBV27,TGTGCCAGCGGAAACAGGGTTTATGGCTACACCTTC,CASGNRVYGYTF
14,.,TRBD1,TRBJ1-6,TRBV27,TGTGCCAGTCCGGGGGACAGGAATAATTCACCCCTCCACTTT,CASPGDRNNSPLHF
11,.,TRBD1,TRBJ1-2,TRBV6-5,TGTGCCAGCGGGACAGGGGGAGGCTACACCTTC,CASGTGGGYTF
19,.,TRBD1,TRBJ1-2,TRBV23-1,TGCGCCAGCAGTCGTGTGAGGGACAGGGGCGCTCAGATAAACTATGGCTACACCTTC,CASSRVRDRGAQINYGYTF
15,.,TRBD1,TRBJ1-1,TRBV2,TGTGCCAGCAGACGGACAGGGGGAGTGAACACTGAAGCTTTCTTT,CASRRTGGVNTEAFF
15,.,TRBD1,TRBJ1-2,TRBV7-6,TGTGCCAGCAGCTTAGCGGGACAGCCGATAAGGGGCTACACCTTC,CASSLAGQPIRGYTF
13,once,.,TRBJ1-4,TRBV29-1,TGCAGCGTTTTACAGGGATCTAATGAAAAACTGTTTTTT,CSVLQGSNEKLFF
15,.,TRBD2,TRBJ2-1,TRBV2,TGTGCCAGCAGTGCTCTAGCGGGGGGGCTTAATGAGCAGTTCTTC,CASSALAGGLNEQFF
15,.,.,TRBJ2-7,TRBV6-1,TGTGCCAGCAGTGAAGCAGGGGCAGGCAGTTTTGGGCAGTACTTC,CASSEAGAGSFGQYF
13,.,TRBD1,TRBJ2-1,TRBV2,TGTGCCAGCAAATCGGGACAGGGGCGTGAGCAGTTCTTC,CASKSGQGREQFF
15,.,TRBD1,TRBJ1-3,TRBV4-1,TGCGCCAGCAGCCAATCCGACAGGGCTGGAAACACCATATATTTT,CASSQSDRAGNTIYF
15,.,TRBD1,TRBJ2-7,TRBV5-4,TGTGCCAGCAGCTTGAAAACCGGGACAGTTAGGGAGCAGTACTTC,CASSLKTGTVREQYF
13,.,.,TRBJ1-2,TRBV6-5,TGTGCCAGTCGGACAGACTCTAACTATGGCTACACCTTC,CASRTDSNYGYTF
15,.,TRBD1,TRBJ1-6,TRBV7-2,TGTGCCAGCAGCTTGGCGGGACAGGGTACTTCACCCCTCCACTTT,CASSLAGQGTSPLHF
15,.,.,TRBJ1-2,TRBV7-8,TGTGCCAGCAGCTTAGAACTGGGGCCTAACTATGGCTACACCTTC,CASSLELGPNYGYTF
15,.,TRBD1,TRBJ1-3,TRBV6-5,TGTGCCAGCATCGGGACAGGGCCTCCTGGAAACACCATATATTTT,CASIGTGPPGNTIYF
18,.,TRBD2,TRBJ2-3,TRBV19,TGTGCCAGTAGTATAGATCTTGGGCTAGCGGGAGGGCCAGATACGCAGTATTTT,CASSIDLGLAGGPDTQYF
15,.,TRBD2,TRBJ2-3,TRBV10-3,TGTGCCATCAGTCCCGGGGGGGAGGCCACAGATACGCAGTATTTT,CAISPGGEATDTQYF
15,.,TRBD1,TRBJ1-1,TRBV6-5,TGTGCCAGCAGTCCGCCGGACAGGGGGCGAACTGAAGCTTTCTTT,CASSPPDRGRTEAFF
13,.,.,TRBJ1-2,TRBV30,TGTGCCTGGAGTTCCCAGGGCGGGGGCGGCTACACCTTC,CAWSSQGGGGYTF
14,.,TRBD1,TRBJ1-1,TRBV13,TGTGCCAGCAGTCCTACAGGGGGCCTCACTGAAGCTTTCTTT,CASSPTGGLTEAFF
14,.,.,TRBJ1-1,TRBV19,TGTGCCAGTAGTATAGATCGGGGGGGCACTGAAGCTTTCTTT,CASSIDRGGTEAFF
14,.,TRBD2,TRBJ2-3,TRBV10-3,TGTGCCATCAGTGAGCAGCGGGGGGGAGATACGCAGTATTTT,CAISEQRGGDTQYF
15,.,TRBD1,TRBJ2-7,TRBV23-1,TGCGCCAGCAGTCAACCGGGACAGACCTCCTACGAGCAGTACTTC,CASSQPGQTSYEQYF
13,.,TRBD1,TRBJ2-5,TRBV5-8,TGTGCCAGCAGCCTCGACAGGGCTCAGACCCAGTACTTC,CASSLDRAQTQYF
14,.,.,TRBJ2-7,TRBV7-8,TGTGCCAGCAGCCCATTACAGGGCCCCTACGAGCAGTACTTC,CASSPLQGPYEQYF
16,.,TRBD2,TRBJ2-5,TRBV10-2,TGCGCCAGCAGGGAGACTAGCGGGAGGGCCGGAGAGACCCAGTACTTC,CASRETSGRAGETQYF
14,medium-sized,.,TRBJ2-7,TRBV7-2,TGTGCCAGCAGATTAGGGGGCGGGAGCTACGAGCAGTACTTC,CASRLGGGSYEQYF
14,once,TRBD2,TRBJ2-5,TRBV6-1,TGTGCCAGCAGCTCGACTAGCCCAGCGGAGACCCAGTACTTC,CASSSTSPAETQYF
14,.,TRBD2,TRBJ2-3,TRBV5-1,TGCGCCAGCAGCTTAGCGGGGGGTGGGGATACGCAGTATTTT,CASSLAGGGDTQYF
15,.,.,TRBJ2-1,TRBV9,TGTGCCAGCAGCGTAGGCAGGGGGGTTGTACGGGAGCAGTTCTTC,CASSVGRGVVREQFF
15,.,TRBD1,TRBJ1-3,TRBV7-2,TGTGCCAGCAGCTTTATACAGGGGGCAGGAAACACCATATATTTT,CASSFIQGAGNTIYF
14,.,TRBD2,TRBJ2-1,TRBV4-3,TGCGCCAGCAGCCCGTTAGCGGGGGGGCATGAGCAGTTCTTC,CASSPLAGGHEQFF
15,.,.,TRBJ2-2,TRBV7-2,TGTGCCAGCAGCTACAGGGAGGGTATGACCGGGGAGCTGTTTTTT,CASSYREGMTGELFF
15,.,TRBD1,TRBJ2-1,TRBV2,TGTGCCAGCACCTCAACAGGGGGCTCCTACAATGAGCAGTTCTTC,CASTSTGGSYNEQFF
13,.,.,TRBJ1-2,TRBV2,TGTGCCAGTACAGGTATAAGGATTTATGGCTACACCTTC,CASTGIRIYGYTF